This T cell receptor beta chain was recovered during a study of cytomegalovirus exposure and HLA in healthy donors. Study context: Both the 100 to 150 validation repertoires and the roughly 700 first-cohort repertoires used the same platform, as reported by a later analysis. Study-wide findings and caveats: In vitro assays verified that three CMV-associated chains recognized CMV antigens specifically.

Germline V CDR1 and CDR2: SGHTA, FQGTGA. The CDR3 is 15 amino acids. V was pared by 6 bases and J by 2 bases, with 7 bases of the junction left unmatched. With regard to this clone: The target antigen is unknown.

The method was immunoSEQ multiplex PCR; TCRdb's version includes in-frame clones alone and lacks a portion of them. The sample includes about 350,000 clones, roughly 90% seen only once; the top ten take roughly 1.1%. The clonotype comes from a woman aged 25 to 39 in good health and CMV-seropositive. Input material: PBMCs. V and J are TRBV7-3 and TRBJ2-3, with 8 positions matching TRBD1. The CDR3 sequence is CASRRSTGDTDTQYF. The CDR3 nucleotides are TGTGCCAGCAGGAGATCGACAGGGGACACAGATACGCAGTATTTT.